A single sample is the source of the 24 T cell receptor beta chains below, sequenced in a study of metastatic and nonmetastatic thyroid tumors. Using MiXCR, TCRdb reanalyzed the PCR reads. Of around 20,000 clones in the sample, approximately 32% were seen once. Nobody among the patients had been given any treatment before thyroid surgery. Sequencing input: adjacent normal tissue. Receptor source: a female donor with papillary thyroid cancer or a benign thyroid nodule (not recorded which). Some clones in this sample may be carry-over from other donors' samples.

This clone was counted many times. The J gene is TRBJ2-2, the V gene TRBV3-1, with 13 bases matching TRBD2. CDR1 is LGHDT, CDR2 YNNKEL, per germline (reference sequence). Trimming cost V 5 bases and J 2 bases; bases outside gene matches: 5. This CDR3 is 17 amino acids long. The DNA for the CDR3 is TGTGCCAGCAGCTCAGGACTAGCGGGGGTCAACACCGGGGAGCTGTTTTTT. Translation gives CASSSGLAGVNTGELFF. Full variable domain (missing parts from reference TRBV3-1 and TRBJ2-2): DTAVSQTPKYLVTQMGNDKSIKCEQNLGHDTMYWYKQDSKKFLKIMFSYNNKELIINETVPNRFSPKSPDKAHLNLHINSLELGDSAVYFCASSSGLAGVNTGELFFGEGSRLTVL.

This chain joins TRBV9 and TRBJ1-6; unclear D gene. Trimming took 1 base from V and 5 from J, leaving 7 bases between them. Germline CDR1 SGDLS, CDR2 YYNGEE. This CDR3 is built from 14 residues. Written as DNA, the CDR3 is TGTGCCAGCAGCGTAAGCATCGATAATTCACCCCTCCACTTT. This gives the protein CASSVSIDNSPLHF.

The chain is built from TRBV27 and TRBJ2-1; no clear D. Trimming stripped 0 bases from V and 2 bases from J, with 5 bases between. The CDR3 extends over 14 amino acids. Germline V CDR1 and CDR2: MNHEY, SMNVEV (reference sequence). The DNA of the CDR3 is TGTGCCAGCAGTTTATCGCTAACCTACAATGAGCAGTTCTTC. As protein: CASSLSLTYNEQFF.

V is TRBV6-1 and J is TRBJ1-2, with a possible D match to TRBD1 (5 bases). The CDR3 totals 12 residues. The germline V and J ends were trimmed by 7 bases and 8 bases, with 14 bases remaining between them. Germline V gene lookup returns CDR1 MNHNS and CDR2 SASEGT. The CDR3 DNA reads as TGTGCCAGCACGTCGGGGGGGAAAGGCTACACCTTC. It translates to CASTSGGKGYTF.

The chain combines TRBV2 with TRBJ2-3; 8 bases line up with TRBD2. The CDR3 contains 15 residues. V lost 8 bases, J lost 4 bases, and 11 bases stayed unmatched. Germline-derived CDR1 and CDR2 are SNHLY and FYNNEI. CDR3 sequence (DNA): TGTGCCAGCTACGGACTAGCCGGGACGGCAGATACGCAGTATTTT. Translation: CASYGLAGTADTQYF.

In this sample, this clone turned up once. This chain joins TRBV20-1 and TRBJ2-7, with D possibly TRBD2 on 5 matching bases. Germline V gives CDR1 DFQATT, CDR2 SNEGSKA (reference sequence). Trimming cost V 6 bases and J 2 bases, with 17 bases left between them. The CDR3 totals 14 residues. Here the CDR3 reads CSAPMGRAPYEQYF. DNA of the CDR3: TGCAGTGCCCCCATGGGGAGAGCTCCCTACGAGCAGTACTTC.

The V gene is TRBV11-2, the J gene TRBJ1-6, with a possible D match to TRBD1 (6 bases). Trimming shortened V by 5 bases and J by 10 bases, and 12 bases separated the two germline ends. This CDR3 region has 13 residues. Germline V lookup: CDR1 SGHAT, CDR2 FQNNGV. The CDR3 loop reads CASSISGESPLHF. CDR3 nucleotides: TGTGCCAGCAGCATTTCAGGGGAGTCACCCCTCCACTTT.

This clone appeared a few times. The chain is built from TRBV24-1 and TRBJ2-7; tentatively, D is TRBD1 (5 bases). This CDR3 is 13 amino acids long. V gave up 5 bases and J gave up 1 base, with 8 bases separating them. Per germline, CDR1 KGHDR and CDR2 SFDVKD. The CDR3 nucleotides read TGTGCCACCAGTGCCCCAGGGTCCTACGAGCAGTACTTC. It yields the protein CATSAPGSYEQYF.

This clone came up a few times. The chain uses TRBV6-2 or TRBV6-3 and TRBJ2-3; 7 nucleotides agree with TRBD2. Germline CDR1 MNHEY, CDR2 SVGEGT. There are 16 residues in the CDR3. J was trimmed by 2 bases and V by 2 bases; bases with no gene match: 7. CDR3 bases: TGTGCCAGCAGTTACGGGACTACCGCCACCACAGATACGCAGTATTTT. Translated, it gives CASSYGTTATTDTQYF.

This clone was found a few times. V usage is TRBV6-1 and J usage is TRBJ2-7; no clear D gene. The ends were cut back, 2 bases at V and 4 bases at J, with 6 bases in the middle. Germline V lookup: CDR1 MNHNS, CDR2 SASEGT. CDR3 length equals 12 residues. CDR3: CASSEKGYEQYF. The CDR3 DNA reads TGTGCCAGCAGTGAAAAGGGTTACGAGCAGTACTTC.

This clone came up once. Here the CDR3 omits its conserved ending phenylalanine or tryptophan, so a read error is the likely source. No DNA is shown, since the ends of the CDR3 on it are uncertain; the CDR3 is the one TCRdb lists. The chain joins TRBV30 to TRBJ1-4; TRBD1, the table's D call, was not compared with the DNA. Including both end residues, the CDR3 is 13 amino acids long. The germline V gene has CDR1 GTSNPN and CDR2 SVGIG (reference sequence). The CDR3 loop reads CAWTLRGQGGWRL.

This chain links TRBV20-1 with TRBJ1-5, with a tentative D call TRBD1 (5 bases). Germline CDR1 reads DFQATT; CDR2 reads SNEGSKA (reference sequence). Trimming removed 6 bases at V and 0 bases at J, with 12 bases between. The CDR3 is made up of 14 amino acids. For the CDR3, the DNA is TGCAGTGCCAAGGGGAGGTATAGCAATCAGCCCCAGCATTTT. Its protein product is CSAKGRYSNQPQHF.

In its sample, this clone is medium-sized (0.01 to 0.1%). The CDR3 coding sequence is TGTGCCAGCAGTTTGGGGCAGGGGAACACTGAAGCTTTCTTT. It translates to CASSLGQGNTEAFF. This chain connects TRBV28 to TRBJ1-1; tentative D call: TRBD1 (5 bases). The V end lost 3 bases, the J end lost 1 base, and 9 bases lay between the germline ends. This CDR3 region has 14 residues. Germline CDR1 and CDR2: MDHEN and SYDVKM.

The chain couples TRBV20-1 to TRBJ2-1, with a weak D call TRBD2 (5 bases). Germline V gene sequence: CDR1 DFQATT, CDR2 SNEGSKA (reference sequence). CDR3 length: 14 residues. With 6 bases removed from V and 0 bases from J, the gap between germline ends came to 12 bases. This CDR3 is CSAPKSGSYNEQFF. CDR3 nucleotides: TGCAGTGCGCCCAAGAGCGGCTCCTACAATGAGCAGTTCTTC.

The V and J genes are TRBV7-9 and TRBJ2-7, with 7 bases aligning to TRBD1. The CDR3 sequence is 13 residues long. Germline V gene data show CDR1 as SEHNR and CDR2 as FQNEAQ (reference sequence). After removal of 4 bases from V and 6 bases from J, the junction contained 6 bases not matched to a gene. The CDR3 here is CASSSTGWFEQYF. CDR3 DNA sequence: TGTGCCAGCAGCTCGACAGGGTGGTTCGAGCAGTACTTC.

This clone was observed at least ten times. The chain couples TRBV20-1 to TRBJ1-5, with TRBD1 as a possible D gene (6 bases). This CDR3 is built from 16 residues. The germline CDR1 and CDR2 sequences are DFQATT and SNEGSKA (reference sequence). V lost 5 bases and J lost 5, with 22 bases in between. The CDR3 coding sequence is TGCAGTGCTCCCGGGACAAGGGGCGGCTTAGATCAGCCCCAGCATTTT. Its protein is CSAPGTRGGLDQPQHF.

The chain recombines TRBV6-4 with TRBJ2-7; 7 bases line up with TRBD1. The CDR3 length is 14 residues. J lost 2 bases, V lost 6 bases, and 7 bases had no gene match. In germline, CDR1 is MRHNA, CDR2 SNTAGT. The CDR3 coding sequence is TGTGCCAGCAGCTCCGGGACAGTTACCTACGAGCAGTACTTC. Translation gives CASSSGTVTYEQYF.

In this sample, this clone turned up a few times. The J gene is TRBJ2-5, the V gene TRBV25-1, with 8 bases that match TRBD1. The J call may be faulty, since TRBJ2-1 better matches the DNA end. CDR3 length: 15 amino acids. The germline V gene has CDR1 MGHDK and CDR2 SYGVNS. DNA of the CDR3: TGTGCCAGCAGGGGCCAGGGGGCTGGTTGGAATGAGCAGTTCTTC. It is translated as CASRGQGAGWNEQFF.

This clone is medium-sized. J is TRBJ1-2 and V is TRBV6-5; tentative D call: TRBD1 (5 bases). The V gene lost 0 bases and the J gene lost 6 bases, with 11 bases spanning the gap. This CDR3 region has 14 residues. Germline-derived CDR1 and CDR2 are MNHEY and SVGAGI. The DNA for the CDR3 is TGTGCCAGCAGTTACTCGGTGGGGCTAGATGGCTACACCTTC. Translation: CASSYSVGLDGYTF.

V gene TRBV7-8 combines with J gene TRBJ1-1; D is ambiguous. Germline loops: CDR1 SGHVS, CDR2 FQNEAQ. The CDR3 extends over 11 amino acids. V lost 6 bases to trimming and J lost 7 bases, with 9 bases between them. In nucleotides, the CDR3 is TGTGCCAGCAGGGAGATCGGTGAAGCTTTCTTT. Translated, it gives CASREIGEAFF.

The table lists this clone with many counts. The chain recombines TRBV7-9 with TRBJ1-1; D not certain. Trimming cost V 7 bases and J 8 bases, with 14 bases left between them. The CDR3 loop spans 12 amino acids. Germline V gene lookup returns CDR1 SEHNR and CDR2 FQNEAQ (reference sequence). The CDR3: CASTGEAEEAFF. CDR3 nucleotide sequence: TGTGCCAGCACTGGTGAGGCGGAGGAAGCTTTCTTT.

By share, this clone counts as medium-sized (0.01 to 0.1%). The chain links TRBV6-1 to TRBJ1-2, with D perhaps TRBD1 (5 bases). The CDR3 has 12 residues. Trimming pared 6 bases from V and 5 bases from J, leaving 10 bases between. Germline CDR1 MNHNS, CDR2 SASEGT. CDR3 sequence: CASRGGGYGYTF. The CDR3 DNA is TGTGCCAGCAGGGGGGGGGGATATGGCTACACCTTC.

This clone was picked up many times. The chain is built from TRBV9 and TRBJ2-7; D not resolved. Trimming removed 0 bases from V and 3 bases from J, with 10 bases in between. Germline V gives CDR1 SGDLS, CDR2 YYNGEE. This CDR3 is built from 14 residues. This CDR3 is CASSVGVGLYEQYF. In DNA, the CDR3 is TGTGCCAGCAGCGTAGGGGTGGGCCTCTACGAGCAGTACTTC.

The chain joins TRBV20-1 to TRBJ1-1, with a possible D match to TRBD1 (5 bases). Trimming pared 0 bases from V and 9 bases from J, leaving 23 bases between. Germline assignment: CDR1 DFQATT and CDR2 SNEGSKA (reference sequence). This CDR3 has 16 amino acids. In DNA, the CDR3 is TGCAGTGCTAGAGATCGAGTGACCGGGGGACGCGGTAAAGCTTTCTTT. This sequence encodes CSARDRVTGGRGKAFF.